Listed here is a single T cell receptor (beta chain). Antigen unknown. Combining a sample-barcoded 5' primer with a J-beta primer mix, a second PCR ran for about 6 to 11 cycles. Unique molecular identifiers of 12 random nucleotides labeled each cDNA. MiXCR was run by TCRdb on the 5' RACE reads, yielding one entry per CDR3 protein. The table shows about 2 million distinct CDR3 sequences, with about 50% occurring only once. The sample belongs to a study of blood T cells in healthy people across ages. General observations from the study: It was not possible, with unsorted PBMCs, to conclusively compare naive and antigen-experienced cells.

This CDR3 comprises 14 residues. Trimming removed 4 bases from V and 8 bases from J; junction bases left unmatched: 4. The germline CDR1 and CDR2 sequences are SGHRS and YFSETQ. Healthy Caucasian individuals from Russia aged about 6 to 95 served as donors. Researchers isolated at least 6 million PBMCs per sample. The genes are TRBV5-1 and TRBJ2-6; 9 bases agree with TRBD1. This clonotype was sampled from a woman aged 40 to 49 in good health. Sequencing input: blood. For the CDR3, the DNA is TGCGCCAGCAGCGGGACAGGGACTCCCAACGTCCTGACTTTC. Encoded protein: CASSGTGTPNVLTF.